A selection of T cell receptor beta chains follows, all from one sample in a study of blood T cell repertoires in COVID-19. Using immunoSEQ multiplex PCR, the repertoire was profiled, and TCRdb retains in-frame clones only, with some absent. The sample holds tens of thousands of clones, 65% to 85% seen once. The specimen sequenced was peripheral blood. Receptors originate from a human donor in a cohort sampled during active COVID-19. Each CDR3 is given with its conserved first and last residue.

TRBJ2-7	TRBV5-1	CASSGTGAHEQYF
TRBJ2-7	TRBV24-1	CATSDSGQGGNEQYF
TRBJ1-4	TRBV5-6	CASSDTGLPNEKLFF
TRBJ2-2	TRBV19	CASSPRGGRAGELFF
TRBJ1-3	TRBV6-5	CASNRGGGPGNTIYF
TRBJ1-3	TRBV11-3	CASTQDSGNTIYF
TRBJ2-7	TRBV4-1	CASSHSDRAEQYF
TRBJ1-4	TRBV6-5	CASSFAAYEKLFF
TRBJ2-3	TRBV6-2/TRBV6-3	CASSIHGLVGRDTQYF
TRBJ1-2	TRBV5-1	CASSLESTGYGYTF
TRBJ1-1	TRBV6-6	CASSYGRSEAFF
TRBJ1-5	TRBV4-1	CASSQDGQGPQPQHF
TRBJ2-1	TRBV18	CASSPRDSSYNEQFF
TRBJ2-7	TRBV5-6	CASSFGDRGEQYF
TRBJ1-2	TRBV19	CASSTTGGDGYTF
TRBJ2-3	TRBV2	CASLRIFGEADTQYF
TRBJ2-5	TRBV5-6	CASSFRTGVAQYF
TRBJ1-4	TRBV19	CASTTGTVNEKLFF
TRBJ2-5	TRBV29-1	CSVGTGLQETQYF
TRBJ1-1	TRBV4-3	CASSQDRVNTEAFF
TRBJ1-1	TRBV7-2	CASSFGQLNTEAFF
TRBJ2-1	TRBV15	CATSTSRQGSHNEQFF
TRBJ2-5	TRBV4-1	CASSLRRGGETQYF
TRBJ2-5	TRBV7-3	CASSFDRVRRKETQYF
TRBJ2-2	TRBV15	CATQGATGELFF
TRBJ2-1	TRBV28	CASRPGGFLLGNEQFF
TRBJ2-5	TRBV5-1	CASSFGGSRETQYF
TRBJ2-7	TRBV11-3	CASSQGGGSSYEQYF
TRBJ2-7	TRBV3-1/TRBV3-2	CASSFPGQFYEQYF
TRBJ1-3	TRBV2	CASSADRGDAGNTIYF
TRBJ2-2	TRBV3-1/TRBV3-2	CASSHGTSGVFNTGELFF
TRBJ1-1	TRBV28	CASGSWADAEAFF
TRBJ1-5	TRBV19	CAISRDFNQPQHF
TRBJ2-5	TRBV9	CASSKASGLETQYF
TRBJ2-7	TRBV5-6	CASSLLVGGSEQYF
TRBJ2-7	TRBV5-4	CASSLQGASLYEQYF
TRBJ1-2	TRBV6-5	CASSRAGIAVGYTF
TRBJ1-1	TRBV12-5	CASGYRTHTEAFF
TRBJ1-2	TRBV5-8	CASSAYMGQTYGYTF
TRBJ1-1	TRBV7-2	CASSLGWRGPPEAFF
TRBJ1-2	TRBV4-3	CASSQDPSQNYGYTF
TRBJ2-7	TRBV5-8	CASSFGTGVNEQYF
TRBJ2-7	TRBV4-3	CASSQVWDSGFEQYF
TRBJ2-2	TRBV6-5	CASSHRLVNTGELFF
TRBJ1-2	TRBV10-3	CAISPGQGDYGYTF
TRBJ2-7	TRBV6-6	CASSAGTGISYEQYF
TRBJ2-3	TRBV3-1/TRBV3-2	CASSPGTSGGLEDTQYF
TRBJ2-2	TRBV6-2/TRBV6-3	CASSYRGGRRDTGELFF
TRBJ1-5	TRBV4-1	CASSQDLMGGDQPQHF
TRBJ2-3	TRBV24-1	CATSSSDTQYF
TRBJ2-5	TRBV7-9	CASSSPYPYETQYF
TRBJ2-7	TRBV18	CASSPGRGSAYEQYF
TRBJ1-2	TRBV29-1	CSASTQGNYGYTF